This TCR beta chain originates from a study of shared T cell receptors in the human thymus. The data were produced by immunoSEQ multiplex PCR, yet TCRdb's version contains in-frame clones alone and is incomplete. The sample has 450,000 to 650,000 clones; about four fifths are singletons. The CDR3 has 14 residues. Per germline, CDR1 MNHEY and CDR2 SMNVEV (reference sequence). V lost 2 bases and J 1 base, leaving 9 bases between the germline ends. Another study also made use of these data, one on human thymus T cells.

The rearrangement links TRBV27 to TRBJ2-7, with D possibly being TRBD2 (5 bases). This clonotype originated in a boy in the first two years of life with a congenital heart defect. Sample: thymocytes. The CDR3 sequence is CASSLRGNSYEQYF. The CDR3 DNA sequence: TGTGCCAGCAGTTTACGGGGTAATTCCTACGAGCAGTACTTC.